These 15 T cell receptor beta chains were sequenced from one sample in a study of PD-1 blockade in classical Hodgkin lymphoma. Each patient relapsed following autologous stem cell transplantation, and prior brentuximab vedotin exposure differed. Assay: immunoSEQ multiplex PCR; the TCRdb copy retains only in-frame clones and omits some. The sample includes around 20,000 clones, 80% to 90% of them seen just once. The source was peripheral blood mononuclear cells (PBMCs), collected before the second cycle of nivolumab. Receptors were obtained from a human donor with classical Hodgkin lymphoma.

The V and J genes are TRBV7-3 and TRBJ2-1; D may be TRBD1 or TRBD2 (5 bases each). Trimming took off 5 bases at V and 3 bases at J, with 11 bases between the two ends. The CDR3 loop spans 14 amino acids. The germline V gene encodes CDR1 SGHTA and CDR2 FQGTGA. The CDR3 is CASSLRGDYNEQFF. For the CDR3, the DNA is TGTGCCAGCAGCCTTAGAGGGGACTACAATGAGCAGTTCTTC.

This rearrangement joins TRBV5-6 to TRBJ2-3, with 9 bases matching TRBD2. CDR1 and CDR2 (germline): SGHDT, YYEEEE. Trimming cost V 0 bases and J 4 bases; bases outside gene matches: 12. This CDR3 has 18 amino acids. CDR3 residues: CASSLEAGGPIWADTQYF. The CDR3 nucleotides read TGTGCCAGCAGCTTGGAGGCGGGGGGGCCGATTTGGGCAGATACGCAGTATTTT.

The rearrangement joins TRBV28 to TRBJ1-2; D is ambiguous. The CDR3 is 15 residues long. Germline V lookup: CDR1 MDHEN, CDR2 SYDVKM. V lost 2 bases and J 2 bases, leaving 12 bases between the germline ends. The CDR3 coding sequence is TGTGCCAGCAGTTTAACAGCGGCCATGAACTATGGCTACACCTTC. It is translated as CASSLTAAMNYGYTF.

This clone is a singleton in its sample. The V call is TRBV29-1, the J call TRBJ2-5; D is perhaps TRBD1 (5 bases). Deletions cut 2 bases from V and 2 bases from J, with 6 bases between. The CDR3 consists of 12 residues. Germline V gene sequence: CDR1 SQVTM, CDR2 ANQGSEA. The CDR3 is CSVEQGQETQYF. CDR3 bases: TGCAGCGTTGAACAGGGACAAGAGACCCAGTACTTC.

This rearrangement joins TRBV28 to TRBJ2-1; 9 nucleotides line up with TRBD1. The CDR3 is made up of 14 amino acids. Germline V gene data show CDR1 as MDHEN and CDR2 as SYDVKM. With V trimmed by 7 bases and J by 7 bases, 8 bases remained unmatched. Here the CDR3 reads CASKENRGLNEQFF. CDR3 DNA sequence: TGTGCCAGCAAGGAGAACAGGGGGCTGAATGAGCAGTTCTTC.

V gene TRBV6-5 combines with J gene TRBJ2-7; TRBD2 is a possible D gene (5 bases). Trimming cost V 6 bases and J 4 bases, with 13 bases left between them. Germline V gene sequence: CDR1 MNHEY, CDR2 SVGAGI. The CDR3 loop spans 13 amino acids. CDR3 sequence: CASSYGMTYEQYF. CDR3 DNA: TGTGCCAGCAGCTACGGGATGACATACGAGCAGTACTTC.

This clone was detected only once. The V gene is TRBV20-1, the J gene TRBJ2-7; no firm D call. In germline, CDR1 is DFQATT, CDR2 SNEGSKA (reference sequence). V was clipped by 3 bases and J by 7 bases, with 10 bases between them. The CDR3 sequence is 11 residues long. CDR3 nucleotide sequence: TGCAGTGCTAGTCCAGGATTGGAGCAGTACTTC. It encodes CSASPGLEQYF.

The genes are TRBV27 and TRBJ2-7; D might be TRBD2 (7 bases). Trimming stripped 2 bases from V and 6 bases from J, with 14 bases between. CDR3 length: 14 amino acids. From germline, CDR1 is MNHEY and CDR2 SMNVEV (reference sequence). CDR3: CASSLRGAWGEQYF. The CDR3 region has the DNA TGTGCCAGCAGTTTACGGGGGGCTTGGGGCGAGCAGTACTTC.

J is TRBJ1-5 and V is TRBV4-2; 9 nucleotides align to TRBD1. The V and J ends lost 0 bases and 4 bases, in that order; junction bases with no gene match: 1. CDR3 length: 15 amino acids. CDR1 LGHNA and CDR2 YNFKEQ come from the germline V gene. CDR3 sequence: CASSQDGQGNQPQHF. For the CDR3, the DNA is TGTGCCAGCAGCCAAGACGGACAGGGGAATCAGCCCCAGCATTTT.

The gene calls are TRBV20-1 and TRBJ2-5, with unresolved D. The CDR3 is 11 amino acids. V was shortened by 7 bases and J by 2 bases, with 8 bases between the two germline ends. The germline V gene has CDR1 DFQATT and CDR2 SNEGSKA (reference sequence). CDR3 residues: CSGLLQETQYF. CDR3 nucleotide sequence: TGCAGTGGTCTTCTACAAGAGACCCAGTACTTC.

This chain joins TRBV6-5 and TRBJ2-7; D is possibly TRBD1 or TRBD2 (5 bases each). CDR3 length equals 15 residues. V dropped 0 bases and J dropped 9 bases, with 18 bases sitting between them. Germline V gene lookup returns CDR1 MNHEY and CDR2 SVGAGI. The CDR3 nucleotides read TGTGCCAGCAGTTACTCGGATCAGGGACCGCGCGGGCAGTACTTC. Protein: CASSYSDQGPRGQYF.

The chain is built from TRBV18 and TRBJ2-3; 11 bases align to TRBD2. The CDR3 sequence is 17 residues long. Germline CDR1 reads KGHSH; CDR2 reads LQKENI. After removal of 3 bases from V and 2 bases from J, the junction contained 7 bases not matched to a gene. As DNA, the CDR3 is TGTGCCAGCTCACCTTCGCTAGCGGGGGGTCCCACAGATACGCAGTATTTT. Encoded protein: CASSPSLAGGPTDTQYF.

In this sample, this clone turned up a few times. The chain joins TRBV30 to TRBJ1-3; 7 bases align to TRBD1. V was pared by 3 bases and J by 0 bases, with 5 bases of the junction left unmatched. The CDR3 spans 15 residues. Germline CDR1 and CDR2: GTSNPN and SVGIG (reference sequence). CDR3 region: CAWSRDSGSGNTIYF. CDR3 coding DNA: TGTGCCTGGAGCCGGGACAGCGGCTCTGGAAACACCATATATTTT.

This clone appeared once. The genes are TRBV4-1 and TRBJ1-5; D uncertain. The CDR3 has 13 amino acids. Trimming cost V 1 base and J 4 bases, with 5 bases left between them. The V gene's germline CDR1 is MGHRA and CDR2 YSYEKL. The DNA for the CDR3 is TGCGCCAGCAGCCAAGGGAGAAATCAGCCCCAGCATTTT. This encodes CASSQGRNQPQHF.

V is TRBV7-6 and J is TRBJ2-2, with D unclear. The V end lost 4 bases, the J end lost 1 base, and 10 bases lay between the germline ends. CDR1 is SGHVS, CDR2 FNYEAQ, per germline. The length of the CDR3 is 15 residues. The CDR3 here is CASSSLPGNTGELFF. For the CDR3, the DNA is TGTGCCAGCAGCTCATTACCGGGGAACACCGGGGAGCTGTTTTTT.